One and the same sample provided the 5 T cell receptor beta chains below, sequenced in a study of blood T cell repertoires in COVID-19. Measured with immunoSEQ multiplex PCR; TCRdb has only the in-frame clones, and not every one. The sample shows 300,000 to 500,000 clones, 88% of them seen only once. The sequencing sample was made of PBMCs or T cells enriched from blood (not recorded which). The receptor source for this set is a woman in her thirties with acute COVID-19.

The rearrangement uses TRBV7-2 and TRBJ2-3; TRBD2 agrees at 10 bases. The CDR3 loop spans 16 amino acids. Germline V CDR1 and CDR2: SGHTA, FQGNSA. V shed 1 base, J shed 3 bases, and the junction held 4 bases outside the gene matches. The CDR3 loop reads CASSLGSLAGTDTQYF. The CDR3 nucleotides read TGTGCCAGCAGCTTAGGGTCACTAGCGGGGACAGATACGCAGTATTTT.

The chain combines TRBV7-2 with TRBJ1-2; D perhaps matches TRBD1 (6 bases). V was pared by 5 bases and J by 2 bases, with 12 bases between. The CDR3 covers 14 residues. CDR1 is SGHTA, CDR2 FQGNSA, per germline. DNA of the CDR3: TGTGCCAGCAGCACCGGGACAACAAACTATGGCTACACCTTC. Its protein product is CASSTGTTNYGYTF.

The chain is built from TRBV6-1 and TRBJ2-1; 9 bases line up with TRBD1. The CDR3 has 13 amino acids. With 3 bases clipped from V and 8 bases from J, the junction kept 2 bases outside the gene matches. The germline V gene has CDR1 MNHNS and CDR2 SASEGT. CDR3 sequence (DNA): TGTGCCAGCAGTGAGGGACAGGGCCATGAGCAGTTCTTC. Protein: CASSEGQGHEQFF.

The chain uses TRBV5-8 and TRBJ1-6; TRBD1 aligns across 11 bases. Germline V gene data show CDR1 as SGHTS and CDR2 as YDEGEE. There are 16 residues in the CDR3. V was pared by 4 bases and J by 7 bases, with 7 bases of the junction left unmatched. The CDR3 DNA reads TGTGCCAGCAGCATTGGGACAGGGGGAGGAAATTCACCCCTCCACTTT. Protein sequence: CASSIGTGGGNSPLHF.

V is TRBV29-1 and J is TRBJ2-7; D not resolved. V was trimmed by 4 bases and J by 5 bases, leaving 9 bases between them. The CDR3 has 11 residues. CDR1 is SQVTM and CDR2 is ANQGSEA in the germline V gene. The CDR3 DNA reads as TGCAGCGTTGTACGGTACGACGAGCAGTACTTC. Amino acid sequence: CSVVRYDEQYF.